Sequencing of this T cell receptor beta chain was carried out in a study of shared clonotypes between healthy human individuals. Whole-study context: Used for every donor were three CD4 naive, three CD4 memory, two CD8 naive and one CD8 memory plate.

The CDR3 runs to 15 residues. The V end lost 6 bases, the J end lost 0 bases, and 11 bases lay between the germline ends. The germline gives CDR1 MGHRA, CDR2 YSYEKL. Study-wide points: Larger estimated richness was generally seen in naive subsets than in memory subsets. A handful of donors shared about 4.8% of their naive CD4 clonotypes.

The donors were all Caucasian adults (living in Nashville, Tennessee). Sequencing used immunoSEQ multiplex PCR; TCRdb keeps in-frame clones, though not all of them. The sample carries approximately 640,000 clones, roughly 88% recorded once. Comment on this clone: Its cognate antigen is unknown.

The rearrangement joins TRBV4-1 to TRBJ1-4; the D is unclear. Sequencing was carried out using memory CD8+ T cells from PBMCs. The subset was: CD45RO+ cells pooled with CCR7-negative TemRA cells. This TCR derives from a young man in good health. Some clones in this sample may be carry-over from other donors' samples. This chain's CDR3 is CASRLQVSTNEKLFF. The CDR3 nucleotides are TGCGCCAGCAGGCTGCAGGTTTCAACTAATGAAAAACTGTTTTTT.